The present T cell receptor (beta chain) was sequenced within a study of cytomegalovirus exposure and HLA in healthy donors. Study as a whole: Sequencing of approximately 190 million T cells in an earlier analysis found under 120 million unique TCR beta sequences.

This clone was counted a single time. The target antigen is unknown. The PCR was carried out with 60 Vbeta primers and 13 Jbeta primers. TCRdb's copy holds only in-frame clones and misses some; the assay was immunoSEQ multiplex PCR. The table lists more than 110,000 clones, about 76% of them singletons. Findings and limits, study-wide: A few CMV-associated chains proved CMV antigen-specific in vitro. Earlier analysis found most TCR beta V segments productive about 87% or about 30% of the time. When analyzed later, a missense DCLRE1C variant was found to be linked to TCR beta V- and J-gene trimming.

Source material: PBMCs. This TCR derives from a male donor in good health and CMV-seronegative.

CDR3 coding DNA: TGTGCCAGCGCCGGGTACTATGGCTACACCTTC. Translated: CASAGYYGYTF. This chain links TRBV4-2 with TRBJ1-2; D is uncertain. CDR1 LGHNA and CDR2 YNFKEQ come from the germline V gene. The CDR3 covers 11 residues. Trimming left V 8 bases short and J 3 bases short, with 7 bases between.